These T cell receptor beta chains were read from a single sample in a study of shared clonotypes between healthy human individuals. Profiled with immunoSEQ multiplex PCR; TCRdb holds only in-frame clones, not every one. This sample has about 2 million clones, with over 85% found just once. The sample comprised naive CD4+ T cells sorted from blood. Receptor source: a man aged 18 to 30 in good health. Each CDR3 is given with its conserved first and last residue. Fields, in order: CDR3 length, V gene, J gene, CDR3 protein.

16	TRBV6-6	TRBJ1-1	CASSSFPTGANTEAFF
15	TRBV7-9	TRBJ1-5	CASSGSTGLNQPQHF
14	TRBV5-4	TRBJ1-4	CASSSSGVPVKLFF
15	TRBV7-9	TRBJ2-3	CASSSTEVGSDTQYF
17	TRBV5-4	TRBJ2-3	CASSLVSGERDPDTQYF
16	TRBV15	TRBJ1-2	CATSRDRGEANYGYTF
13	TRBV2	TRBJ1-5	CASSGDSDQPQHF
16	TRBV4-1	TRBJ1-5	CASSQGDLTGNQPQHF
14	TRBV18	TRBJ2-7	CASSSVGQAVEQYF
19	TRBV6-1	TRBJ2-7	CASSGETGRGLWNSYEQYF
14	TRBV7-9	TRBJ2-3	CASSLSPGADTQYF
14	TRBV18	TRBJ2-1	CASSDRNSYNEQFF
12	TRBV29-1	TRBJ2-5	CSASGGAQTQYF
16	TRBV19	TRBJ2-2	CASSIASGSGTGELFF
12	TRBV10-2	TRBJ2-5	CASSAQGETQYF
15	TRBV28	TRBJ1-6	CASSSLGGLNSPLHF
16	TRBV7-2	TRBJ2-7	CASSFDSGGLTYEQYF
14	TRBV18	TRBJ2-3	CASSLDGRTDTQYF
13	TRBV6-5	TRBJ2-7	CASRTGQTYEQYF
12	TRBV9	TRBJ1-3	CASSRQGNTIYF
15	TRBV7-2	TRBJ1-6	CASSRGSSYNSPLHF
16	TRBV5-1	TRBJ2-3	CASSVGQSPSTDTQYF
19	TRBV10-3	TRBJ2-4	CAISERQGDETLAKNIQYF
14	TRBV5-1	TRBJ1-2	CASSRGGSEYGYTF
16	TRBV2	TRBJ2-7	CASSFGTSGSSYEQYF
14	TRBV5-1	TRBJ2-7	CASSSGTSGLVQYF
14	TRBV6-1	TRBJ1-1	CASRNRELNTEAFF
22	TRBV30	TRBJ2-6	CAWSTTLTSGTRVTSGANVLTF
17	TRBV5-1	TRBJ2-7	CASSLEIAGVSSYEQYF
18	TRBV5-1	TRBJ2-1	CASSLDTGTSGREYEQFF
14	TRBV7-9	TRBJ2-7	CASSPKGGTDEQYF
14	TRBV18	NA	CASSPRQDTYEQYF
15	TRBV25-1	TRBJ1-1	CASSDPRPGTTEAFF
14	TRBV15	TRBJ2-7	CATSRDTGSYEQYF
15	TRBV6-1	TRBJ2-5	CASSGGSGTRETQYF
14	TRBV7-2	TRBJ1-2	CASSFRGSDYGYTF
13	TRBV6-6	TRBJ2-7	CASSVRLGGEQYF
17	TRBV21-1	TRBJ1-5	CASSNVLQGFGNQPQHF
15	TRBV27	TRBJ1-2	CASSPRTGGAYGYTF